The 18 T cell receptor beta chains reported below all come from one sample, sequenced in a study of T cell repertoires in cytomegalovirus infection. A single record per CDR3 protein comes from TCRdb applying MiXCR to the reads. The sample includes approximately 700,000 distinct CDR3 sequences, less than 40% of them seen just once. Sequencing input: PBMCs. These receptor sequences come from a human donor in good health (CMV status not recorded). Some clones in this sample may be carry-over from other donors' samples.

This chain connects TRBV6-6 to TRBJ1-5; D remains ambiguous. The CDR3 is 13 amino acids. With 7 bases removed from V and 9 bases from J, the gap between germline ends came to 16 bases. Germline V gene lookup returns CDR1 MNHNY and CDR2 SVGAGI (reference sequence). DNA for the CDR3: TGTGCCAGCACCATCCACTTGAACGGGCCCCAGCATTTT. It encodes CASTIHLNGPQHF.

This clonotype came up a few times. The gene calls are TRBV4-1 and TRBJ1-5; no firm D call. V was clipped by 5 bases and J by 2 bases, with 13 bases between them. The germline V gene encodes CDR1 MGHRA and CDR2 YSYEKL. This CDR3 comprises 15 residues. The CDR3 loop is CASSKVEGGNQPQHF. The CDR3 nucleotides read TGCGCCAGCAGCAAGGTGGAGGGAGGCAATCAGCCCCAGCATTTT.

To note about this clonotype: The CDR3 carries no conserved terminal phenylalanine or tryptophan, so it likely arises from a read error. The chain is built from TRBV7-2 and TRBJ1-2; D remains ambiguous. Germline CDR1 is SGHTA and CDR2 is FQGNSA. With 4 bases removed from V and 7 bases from J, the gap between germline ends came to 19 bases. The length of the CDR3 is 15 residues. CDR3 loop: CASSSGSTDVSGYTL. CDR3 coding DNA: TGTGCCAGCAGCTCCGGCTCAACCGACGTTAGTGGCTACACCTTA.

This chain joins TRBV11-3 and TRBJ2-1; weak D call: TRBD2 (7 bases). From germline, CDR1 is SGHNT and CDR2 YENEEA. This CDR3 has 22 amino acids. V was shortened by 4 bases and J by 4 bases, with 35 bases between the two germline ends. CDR3 residues: CASSSTQGGGHTPGGPYNEQFF. CDR3 nucleotide sequence: TGTGCCAGCAGCTCCACACAAGGGGGGGGCCACACCCCCGGAGGGCCTTACAATGAGCAGTTCTTC.

Many counts were recorded for this clonotype. V gene TRBV7-9 combines with J gene TRBJ1-1, with D uncertain. Germline-derived CDR1 and CDR2 are SEHNR and FQNEAQ (reference sequence). The CDR3 sequence is 14 residues long. The V gene lost 5 bases and the J gene lost 0 bases, with 10 bases spanning the gap. The DNA for the CDR3 is TGTGCCAGCAGCCCCATCCTCATGAACACTGAAGCTTTCTTT. The encoded protein is CASSPILMNTEAFF. Full variable domain (remainder filled in from reference TRBV7-9 and TRBJ1-1): DTGVSQNPRHKITKRGQNVTFRCDPISEHNRLYWYRQTLGQGPEFLTYFQNEAQLEKSRLLSDRFSAERPKGSFSTLEIQRTEQGDSAMYLCASSPILMNTEAFFGQGTRLTVV.

In regard to this clonotype: A read error may account for a junction end that differs from germline. The J gene is TRBJ2-7, the V gene TRBV20-1; no firm D call. CDR1 is DFQATT and CDR2 is SNEGSKA in the germline V gene (reference sequence). The CDR3 extends over 11 amino acids. DNA of the CDR3: TGCAGTGCTAGTGTTGGCTACGAGCCGTACTTC. Protein sequence: CSASVGYEPYF.

As to this clonotype: This could be a read error, since a much larger clone is one nucleotide away. This chain links TRBV7-2 with TRBJ1-2; no definite D call. Germline V gene data show CDR1 as SGHTA and CDR2 as FQGNSA. The V end was cut by 6 bases, the J end by 2 bases, with 13 bases between. The CDR3 is 14 residues long. CDR3 sequence (DNA): TGTGCCAGCAGATTAACCCACGGCAACTATGGCTACACCTTC. This encodes CASRLTHGNYGYTF.

The chain is built from TRBV29-1 and TRBJ2-7; a weak D match, TRBD2 (7 bases). Trimming stripped 6 bases from V and 3 bases from J, with 18 bases between. Germline V gene data show CDR1 as SQVTM and CDR2 as ANQGSEA. The CDR3 runs to 14 residues. Written as DNA, the CDR3 is TGCAGCGTAAGGGGGGGCGGGGTGGGCTACGAGCAGTACTTC. It is translated as CSVRGGGVGYEQYF.

V and J are TRBV6-1 and TRBJ1-6; perhaps TRBD1 as D (6 bases). V was cut by 5 bases and J by 3 bases, with 14 bases left in between. This CDR3 comprises 16 residues. Germline-derived CDR1 and CDR2 are MNHNS and SASEGT. CDR3 in amino acids: CASSYGTRGYNSPLHF. The CDR3 coding sequence is TGTGCCAGCAGTTACGGGACCAGGGGCTATAATTCACCCCTCCACTTT.

The gene calls are TRBV6-2 or TRBV6-3 and TRBJ2-2, with unresolved D. In germline, CDR1 is MNHEY, CDR2 SVGEGT. With 5 bases removed from V and 0 bases from J, the gap between germline ends came to 7 bases. This CDR3 region has 14 residues. CDR3 protein: CASSGQANTGELFF. CDR3 DNA: TGTGCCAGCAGTGGGCAGGCGAACACCGGGGAGCTGTTTTTT.

This clonotype was counted a few times. CDR3 loop: CASSIVWETGELFF. In DNA, the CDR3 is TGTGCCAGTAGTATAGTATGGGAAACCGGGGAGCTGTTTTTT. This sequence joins TRBV19 and TRBJ2-2; no clear D gene. Germline CDR1 and CDR2: LNHDA and SQIVND (reference sequence). The CDR3 length is 14 residues. V dropped 1 base and J dropped 5 bases, with 8 bases sitting between them.

The rearrangement joins TRBV7-3 to TRBJ1-2; 8 nucleotides match TRBD1. V shed 5 bases, J shed 4 bases, and the junction held 12 bases outside the gene matches. Germline V CDR1 and CDR2: SGHTA, FQGTGA. This CDR3 is built from 16 residues. The CDR3 spells CASSRTGSPGAYGYTF. The CDR3 DNA is TGTGCCAGCAGCAGGACAGGGTCACCCGGGGCCTATGGCTACACCTTC.

This CDR3 reads CASSYSSTGGTEAFF. CDR3 nucleotide sequence: TGTGCCAGCAGTTACTCGAGTACCGGGGGCACTGAAGCTTTCTTT. The V and J genes are TRBV6-8 and TRBJ1-1, with D possibly TRBD1 on 5 matching bases. The V and J ends lost 0 bases and 4 bases respectively, with 12 bases between them. Germline values: CDR1 MNHGY, CDR2 SAAAGT. The CDR3 totals 15 residues.

This clonotype was counted only a few times. The chain carries TRBV6-1 and TRBJ1-3, with D hard to call. The CDR3 covers 15 residues. V dropped 2 bases and J dropped 0 bases, with 8 bases sitting between them. Per germline, CDR1 MNHNS and CDR2 SASEGT. For the CDR3, the DNA is TGTGCCAGCAGTGAATTCCCGCCCTCTGGAAACACCATATATTTT. This codes for CASSEFPPSGNTIYF.

With regard to this clonotype: This clone may be a read error of a much larger clone one base away. This sequence joins TRBV7-2 and TRBJ2-5; 7 bases line up with TRBD2. CDR1 and CDR2 (germline): SGHTA, FQGNSA. The CDR3 runs 16 residues. Trimming cost V 1 base and J 4 bases; bases outside gene matches: 9. The CDR3 region is CTSSLGRSAGAETQYF. In DNA, the CDR3 is TGTACCAGCAGCTTAGGGCGGTCGGCGGGAGCAGAGACCCAGTACTTC. Full variable domain (remainder filled in from reference TRBV7-2 and TRBJ2-5): GAGVSQSPSNKVTEKGKDVELRCDPISGHTALYWYRQSLGQGLEFLIYFQGNSAPDKSGLPSDRFSAERTGGSVSTLTIQRTQQEDSAVYLCTSSLGRSAGAETQYFGPGTRLLVL.

The chain is built from TRBV5-1 and TRBJ1-5; 11 bases are a match to TRBD1. The germline V gene encodes CDR1 SGHRS and CDR2 YFSETQ. Germline trimming cut 3 bases from V and 5 bases from J; bases unmatched to any gene: 4. This CDR3 comprises 15 residues. The DNA of the CDR3 is TGCGCCAGCAGCTCGGGACAGGGGGACGATCAGCCCCAGCATTTT. Its translation is CASSSGQGDDQPQHF.

In its sample, this clonotype was seen once. The chain joins TRBV5-1 to TRBJ2-7; TRBD1 matches at 10 bases. The junction had 20 bases not matched to a gene; V was cut back by 4 bases and J by 4 bases. Looked up from germline, CDR1 is SGHRS and CDR2 is YFSETQ. The CDR3 totals 19 residues. The CDR3 nucleotides read TGCGCCAGCAGCGTCTTGCCATCCTTGACGGGACAGGGGTCGTACGAGCAGTACTTC. This translates into CASSVLPSLTGQGSYEQYF.

The rearrangement uses TRBV20-1 and TRBJ2-7; TRBD2 matches 11 bases. The junction had 8 bases not matched to a gene; V was cut back by 3 bases and J by 1 base. This CDR3 is 16 amino acids long. In germline, CDR1 is DFQATT, CDR2 SNEGSKA (reference sequence). The CDR3 DNA follows: TGCAGTGCTAGTACTAGCGGGAGATACGGGTCCTACGAGCAGTACTTC. Protein product: CSASTSGRYGSYEQYF.